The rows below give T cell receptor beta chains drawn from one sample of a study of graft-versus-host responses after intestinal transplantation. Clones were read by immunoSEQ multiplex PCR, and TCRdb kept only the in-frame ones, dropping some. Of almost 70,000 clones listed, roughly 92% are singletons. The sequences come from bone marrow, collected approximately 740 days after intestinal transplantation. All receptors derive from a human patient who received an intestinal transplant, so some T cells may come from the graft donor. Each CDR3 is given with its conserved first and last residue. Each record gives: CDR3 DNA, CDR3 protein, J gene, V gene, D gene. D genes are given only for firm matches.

TGTGCCAGTAGTATCCTCGAGACAGGGGGATACTCCACCTTC CASSILETGGYSTF TRBJ1-2 TRBV19 TRBD1
TGTGCCAGCAGCTTAGTGACAGGATCTTCCTTC CASSLVTGSSF TRBJ1-2 TRBV7-9 .
TGTGCCAGCAGCTTGGTAATGAACACTGAAGCTTTCTTT CASSLVMNTEAFF TRBJ1-1 TRBV5-6 .
TGTGCCAGCAGTTACGGGGGGGGCCCTCAAGAGACCCAGTACTTC CASSYGGGPQETQYF TRBJ2-5 TRBV6-5 .
TGTGCCAGCAGAGCAGGGTTGAACACTGAAGCTTTCTTT CASRAGLNTEAFF TRBJ1-1 TRBV6-1 .
TGCGCCAGCAGCTTGGATAGCGGGACCGTATTAGGCATTCAGTACTTC CASSLDSGTVLGIQYF TRBJ2-4 TRBV5-1 TRBD2
TGTGCCAGCAGGCCCACAGTGGGCTCCTATAATTCACCCCTCCACTTT CASRPTVGSYNSPLHF TRBJ1-6 TRBV7-9 .
TGTGCCATCAGTGGGACTAGCGGGGGGGCCTACAATGAGCAGTTCTTC CAISGTSGGAYNEQFF TRBJ2-1 TRBV10-3 TRBD2
TGTGCAAGTCGCTTAGTGTCCGGTCTACTAGCGGGAGGCTGGGATGAGCAGTTCTTC CASRLVSGLLAGGWDEQFF TRBJ2-1 TRBV12-2 .
TGTGCCAGCAGCCAAGATCCCGGGAACAGCCTTCGCACCTTC CASSQDPGNSLRTF TRBJ1-2 TRBV4-2 .
TGTGCCAGCAGTGACCTAACCGGGGCGAGCAATGAGCAGTTCTTC CASSDLTGASNEQFF TRBJ2-1 TRBV9 .
TGTGCCAGCAGCTTAGAGAGGGGGGGGTACAATGAGCAGTTCTTC CASSLERGGYNEQFF TRBJ2-1 TRBV7-6 .
TGTGCCAGCAGCTTGGGACTAGAATCCGATGAGCAGTTCTTC CASSLGLESDEQFF TRBJ2-1 TRBV7-7 TRBD2
TGTGCCAGCAGGAGTAACCTTGGGGCCAACGTCCTGACTTTC CASRSNLGANVLTF TRBJ2-6 TRBV6-4 .
TGTGCCAGCAGCCCCGGGAGGACAGATACGCAGTATTTT CASSPGRTDTQYF TRBJ2-3 TRBV7-7 TRBD2